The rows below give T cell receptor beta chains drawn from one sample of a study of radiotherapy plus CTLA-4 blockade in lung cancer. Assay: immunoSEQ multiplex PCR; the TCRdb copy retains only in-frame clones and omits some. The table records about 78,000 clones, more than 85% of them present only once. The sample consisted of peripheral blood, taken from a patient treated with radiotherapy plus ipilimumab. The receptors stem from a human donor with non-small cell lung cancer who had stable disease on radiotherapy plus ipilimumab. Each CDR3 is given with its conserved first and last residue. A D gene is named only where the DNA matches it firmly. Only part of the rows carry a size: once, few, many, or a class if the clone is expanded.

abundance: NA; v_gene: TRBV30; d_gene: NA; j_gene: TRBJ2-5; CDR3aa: CAWSVLGGPQETQYF; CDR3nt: TGTGCCTGGAGTGTACTCGGGGGGCCCCAAGAGACCCAGTACTTC
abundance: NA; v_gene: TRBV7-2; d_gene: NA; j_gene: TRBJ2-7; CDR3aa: CASSLVPGWDEQYF; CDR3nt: TGTGCCAGCAGCTTAGTGCCGGGATGGGACGAGCAGTACTTC
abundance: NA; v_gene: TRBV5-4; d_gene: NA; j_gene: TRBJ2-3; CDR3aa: CASSLSGEDTQYF; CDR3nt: TGTGCCAGCAGCTTGTCAGGGGAGGATACGCAGTATTTT
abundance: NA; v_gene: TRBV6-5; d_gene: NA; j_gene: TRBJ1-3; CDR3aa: CASIQTAQTGNTIYF; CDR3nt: TGTGCCAGCATTCAGACAGCCCAAACTGGAAACACCATATATTTT
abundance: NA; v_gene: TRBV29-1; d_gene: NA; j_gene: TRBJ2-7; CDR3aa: CSVEAGRYEQYF; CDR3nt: TGCAGCGTTGAGGCGGGCCGCTACGAGCAGTACTTC
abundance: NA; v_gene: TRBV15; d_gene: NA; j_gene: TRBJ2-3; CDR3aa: CATSRARVGTDTQYF; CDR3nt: TGTGCCACCAGCAGAGCTCGGGTCGGCACAGATACGCAGTATTTT
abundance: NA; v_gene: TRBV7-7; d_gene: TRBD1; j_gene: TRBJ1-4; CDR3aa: CASSTGQGTNEKLFF; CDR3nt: TGTGCCAGCAGCACCGGACAGGGAACTAATGAAAAACTGTTTTTT
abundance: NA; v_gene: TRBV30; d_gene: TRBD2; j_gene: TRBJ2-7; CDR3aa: CAWSVSPGLQYF; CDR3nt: TGTGCCTGGAGTGTTTCCCCGGGACTACAGTACTTC
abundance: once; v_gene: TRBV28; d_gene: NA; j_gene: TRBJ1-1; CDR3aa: CASSFTGTMNTEAFF; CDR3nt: TGTGCCAGCAGTTTCACAGGGACCATGAACACTGAAGCTTTCTTT
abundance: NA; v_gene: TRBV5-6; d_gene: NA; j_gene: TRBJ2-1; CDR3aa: CASSLEYNEQFF; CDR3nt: TGTGCCAGCAGCTTGGAGTACAATGAGCAGTTCTTC
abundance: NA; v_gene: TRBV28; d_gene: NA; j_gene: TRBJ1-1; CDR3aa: CASSLTTGLNTEAFF; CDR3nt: TGTGCCAGCAGTCTAACTACAGGGTTGAACACTGAAGCTTTCTTT
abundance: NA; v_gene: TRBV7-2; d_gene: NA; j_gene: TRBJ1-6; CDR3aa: CASTQFPGDSPLHF; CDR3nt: TGTGCCAGCACTCAGTTCCCGGGAGATTCACCCCTCCACTTT
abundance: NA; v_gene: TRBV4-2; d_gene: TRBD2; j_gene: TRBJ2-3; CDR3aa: CASSGRTSGRDTQYF; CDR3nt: TGTGCCAGCAGCGGACGGACTAGCGGGAGGGATACGCAGTATTTT
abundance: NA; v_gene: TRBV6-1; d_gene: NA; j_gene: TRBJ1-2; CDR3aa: CASSEKGQSYYGYTF; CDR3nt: TGTGCCAGCAGTGAAAAGGGGCAGAGTTACTATGGCTACACCTTC
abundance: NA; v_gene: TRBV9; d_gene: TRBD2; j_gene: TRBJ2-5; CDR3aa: CASSPTSGRPKGETQYF; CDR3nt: TGTGCCAGCAGCCCGACTAGCGGGAGACCCAAGGGGGAGACCCAGTACTTC
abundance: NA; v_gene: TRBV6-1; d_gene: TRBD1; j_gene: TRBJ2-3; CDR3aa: CASSEGQGAWWDTQYF; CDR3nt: TGTGCCAGCAGTGAAGGACAGGGGGCTTGGTGGGATACGCAGTATTTT
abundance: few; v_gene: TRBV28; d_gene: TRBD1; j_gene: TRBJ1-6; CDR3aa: CASSERGQVNSPLHF; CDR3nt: TGTGCCAGCAGCGAGAGGGGACAGGTAAATTCACCCCTCCACTTT
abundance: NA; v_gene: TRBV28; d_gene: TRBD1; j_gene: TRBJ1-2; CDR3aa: CAGSSPTGAKNYGYTF; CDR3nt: TGTGCCGGCAGTTCTCCGACAGGGGCTAAGAACTATGGCTACACCTTC
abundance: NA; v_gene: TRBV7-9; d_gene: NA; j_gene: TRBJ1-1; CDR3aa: CASSFSGTSTAEAFF; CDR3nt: TGTGCCAGCAGCTTTTCAGGGACTTCTACGGCTGAAGCTTTCTTT
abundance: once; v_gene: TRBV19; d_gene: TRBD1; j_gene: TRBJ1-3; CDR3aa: CASNPGTVSGNTIYF; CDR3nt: TGTGCCAGTAATCCCGGGACAGTCTCTGGAAACACCATATATTTT
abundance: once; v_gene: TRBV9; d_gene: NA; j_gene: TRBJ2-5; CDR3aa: CASSQTLQETQYF; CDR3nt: TGTGCCAGCAGCCAAACCTTACAAGAGACCCAGTACTTC
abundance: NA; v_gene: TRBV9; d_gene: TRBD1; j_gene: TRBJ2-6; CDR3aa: CASSAVPGTGNPANVLTF; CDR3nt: TGTGCCAGCAGCGCCGTCCCCGGGACAGGGAACCCGGCCAACGTCCTGACTTTC
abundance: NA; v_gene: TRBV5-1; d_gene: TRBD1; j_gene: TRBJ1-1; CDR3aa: CASSTRQGPNTEAFF; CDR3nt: TGCGCCAGCAGCACTCGACAGGGCCCGAACACTGAAGCTTTCTTT
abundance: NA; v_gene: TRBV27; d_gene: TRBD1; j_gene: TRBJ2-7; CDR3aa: CASSPGQGRGQYF; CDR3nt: TGTGCCAGCAGCCCGGGACAGGGACGTGGGCAGTACTTC
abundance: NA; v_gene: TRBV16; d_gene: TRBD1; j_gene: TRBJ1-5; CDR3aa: CASSQSRDSRRLF; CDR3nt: TGTGCCAGCAGCCAATCAAGGGACAGCCGACGCCTCTTT
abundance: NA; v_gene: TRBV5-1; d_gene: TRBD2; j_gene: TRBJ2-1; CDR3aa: CASSLGGLAGYNEQFF; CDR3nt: TGCGCCAGCAGCCTCGGGGGACTAGCGGGTTACAATGAGCAGTTCTTC
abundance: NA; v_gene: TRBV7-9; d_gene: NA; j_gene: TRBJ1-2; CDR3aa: CASSLFGGGGYTF; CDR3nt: TGTGCCAGCAGCTTATTTGGGGGCGGCGGCTACACCTTC
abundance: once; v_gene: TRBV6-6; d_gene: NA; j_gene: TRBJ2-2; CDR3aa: CASRVETGELFF; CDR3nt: TGTGCCAGCAGGGTTGAAACCGGGGAGCTGTTTTTT
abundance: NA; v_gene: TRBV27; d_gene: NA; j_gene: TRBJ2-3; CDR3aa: CASSFGPGATDTQYF; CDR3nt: NA
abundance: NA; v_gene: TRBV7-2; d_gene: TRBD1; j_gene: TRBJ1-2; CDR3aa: CASSWDPGQGARGYGYTF; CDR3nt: TGTGCCAGCAGTTGGGATCCGGGACAGGGGGCGCGAGGCTATGGCTACACCTTC
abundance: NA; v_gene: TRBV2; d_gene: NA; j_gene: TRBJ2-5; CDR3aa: CASSEGGLQETQYF; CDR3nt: TGTGCCAGCAGTGAGGGAGGTTTGCAAGAGACCCAGTACTTC
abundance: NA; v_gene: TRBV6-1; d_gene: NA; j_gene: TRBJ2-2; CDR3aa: CASSEAWTGELFF; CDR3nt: TGTGCCAGCAGTGAAGCTTGGACCGGGGAGCTGTTTTTT
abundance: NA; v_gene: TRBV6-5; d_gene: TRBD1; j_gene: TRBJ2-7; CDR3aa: CASLGTGTHEQYF; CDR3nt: TGTGCCAGCCTAGGGACAGGGACCCACGAGCAGTACTTC
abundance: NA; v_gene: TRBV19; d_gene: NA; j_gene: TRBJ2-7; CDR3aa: CASTYRGGLRNEQYF; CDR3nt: TGTGCCAGTACCTATAGGGGGGGATTACGCAACGAGCAGTACTTC
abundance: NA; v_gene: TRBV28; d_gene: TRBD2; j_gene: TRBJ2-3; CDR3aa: CASSPSRGATDTQYF; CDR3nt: TGTGCCAGCAGCCCCTCGCGGGGGGCTACAGATACGCAGTATTTT
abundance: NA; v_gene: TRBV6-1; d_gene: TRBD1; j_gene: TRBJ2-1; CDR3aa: CASSELSGGSDEQFF; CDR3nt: TGTGCCAGCAGTGAATTGTCAGGGGGCTCCGATGAGCAGTTCTTC